The rows below give T cell receptor beta chains drawn from one sample of a study of T cells expressing NK-cell markers. TCRdb reprocessed the 5' RACE reads and stores each CDR3 protein as one record, lacking DNA. The sample table includes under 500,000 distinct CDR3 sequences. Sequencing was performed on blood T cells: a sorted CD56 or NKG2C T cell subset, CD4+ or CD8+ T cells, or bulk PBMC T cells (not recorded which). The receptors originated from a woman between 18 and 69 years old in good health. Both conserved end residues are part of each CDR3.

>15|TRBV5-1|TRBJ2-2
CASSFGDRDTGELFF
>17|TRBV7-6|TRBJ2-5
CASSLGFSSGSGETQYF
>14|TRBV7-9|TRBJ2-1
CASSARDRENEQFF
>14|TRBV12-3/TRBV12-4|TRBJ1-3
CASSWDSSGNTIYF
>17|TRBV4-3|TRBJ2-2
CASSQDRVGLLTGELFF
>16|TRBV12-3/TRBV12-4|TRBJ1-2
CASSLRDTRSGYGYTF
>17|TRBV9|TRBJ2-3
CASSVAGASVSTDTQYF
>15|TRBV5-1|TRBJ2-7
CASSSDRGLIYEQYF
>15|TRBV18|TRBJ2-1
CASSPRLAEYNEQFF
>14|TRBV10-3|TRBJ1-2
CAISDAGAIYGYTF
>13|TRBV20-1|TRBJ2-5
CSAHGTNQETQYF
>15|TRBV12-3/TRBV12-4|TRBJ2-2
CASSPGLVSTGELFF
>15|TRBV29-1|TRBJ2-5
CSVDPHRDSQETQYF
>13|TRBV29-1|TRBJ2-3
CSVGLRQLDTQYF
>13|TRBV28|TRBJ2-7
CAITGQGAFEQYF
>19|TRBV12-3/TRBV12-4|TRBJ2-1
CASSSWLGRTFSSYNEQFF
>15|TRBV6-2/TRBV6-3|TRBJ1-6
CASNHARPGNSPLHF
>14|TRBV12-3/TRBV12-4|TRBJ2-7
CASRPGTGSDEQYF
>13|TRBV29-1|TRBJ1-6
CSVLSGVGSPLHF
>16|TRBV7-2|TRBJ1-2
CASSPGTALANYGYTF
>15|TRBV25-1|TRBJ2-5
CASSEWAQAEETQYF
>14|TRBV20-1|TRBJ2-5
CSAIGTSGQETQYF
>14|TRBV30|TRBJ2-5
CAWSPGQGGETQYF
>14|TRBV20-1|TRBJ1-5
CSAPPGGVYQPQHF